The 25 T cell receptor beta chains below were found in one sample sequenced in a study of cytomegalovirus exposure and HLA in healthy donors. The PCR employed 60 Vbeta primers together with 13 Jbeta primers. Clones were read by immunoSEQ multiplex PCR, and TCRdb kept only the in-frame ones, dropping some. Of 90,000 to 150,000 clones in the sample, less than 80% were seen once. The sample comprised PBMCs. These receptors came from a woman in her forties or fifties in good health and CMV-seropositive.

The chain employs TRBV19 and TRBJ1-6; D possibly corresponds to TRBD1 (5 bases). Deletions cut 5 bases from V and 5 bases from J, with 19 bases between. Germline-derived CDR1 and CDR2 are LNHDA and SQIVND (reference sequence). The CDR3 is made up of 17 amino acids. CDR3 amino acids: CASSDLPTRANNSPLHF. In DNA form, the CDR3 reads TGTGCCAGTAGTGATTTACCCACCAGGGCTAATAATTCACCCCTCCACTTT.

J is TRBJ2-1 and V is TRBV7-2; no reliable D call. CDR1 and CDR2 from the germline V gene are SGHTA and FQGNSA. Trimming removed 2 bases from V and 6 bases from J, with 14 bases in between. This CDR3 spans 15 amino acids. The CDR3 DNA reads TGTGCCAGCAGCTTAATAGCCTTCCGTCGCAATGAGCAGTTCTTC. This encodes CASSLIAFRRNEQFF.

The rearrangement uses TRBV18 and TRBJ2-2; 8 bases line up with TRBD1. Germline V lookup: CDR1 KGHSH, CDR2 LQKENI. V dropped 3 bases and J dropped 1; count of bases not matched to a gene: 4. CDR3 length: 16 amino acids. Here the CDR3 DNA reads TGTGCCAGCTCACCTCCCGGGACAGGGAACACCGGGGAGCTGTTTTTT. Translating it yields CASSPPGTGNTGELFF. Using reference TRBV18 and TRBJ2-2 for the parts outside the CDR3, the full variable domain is NAGVMQNPRHLVRRRGQEARLRCSPMKGHSHVYWYRQLPEEGLKFMVYLQKENIIDESGMPKERFSAEFPKEGPSILRIQQVVRGDSAAYFCASSPPGTGNTGELFFGEGSRLTVL.

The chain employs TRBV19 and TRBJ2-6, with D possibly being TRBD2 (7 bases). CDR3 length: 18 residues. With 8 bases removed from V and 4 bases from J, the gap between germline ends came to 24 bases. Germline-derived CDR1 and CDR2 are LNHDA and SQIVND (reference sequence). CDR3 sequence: CASAGKGGALVGANVLTF. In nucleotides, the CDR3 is TGTGCCAGTGCGGGGAAGGGGGGGGCGCTGGTCGGGGCCAACGTCCTGACTTTC. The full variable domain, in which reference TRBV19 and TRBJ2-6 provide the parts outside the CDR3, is DGGITQSPKYLFRKEGQNVTLSCEQNLNHDAMYWYRQDPGQGLRLIYYSQIVNDFQKGDIAEGYSVSREKKESFPLTVTSAQKNPTAFYLCASAGKGGALVGANVLTFGAGSRLTVL.

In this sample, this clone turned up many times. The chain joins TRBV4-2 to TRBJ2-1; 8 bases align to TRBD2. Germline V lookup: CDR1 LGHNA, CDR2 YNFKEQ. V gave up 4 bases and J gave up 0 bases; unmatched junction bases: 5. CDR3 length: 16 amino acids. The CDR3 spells CASSLRGTSSYNEQFF. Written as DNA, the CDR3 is TGTGCCAGCAGCCTTCGGGGGACTAGCTCCTACAATGAGCAGTTCTTC.

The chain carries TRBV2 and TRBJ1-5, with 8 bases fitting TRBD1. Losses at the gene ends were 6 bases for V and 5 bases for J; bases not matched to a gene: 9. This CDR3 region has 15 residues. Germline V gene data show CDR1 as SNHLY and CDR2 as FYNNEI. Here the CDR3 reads CASREGQEVDQPQHF. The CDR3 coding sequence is TGTGCCAGCAGGGAGGGACAGGAAGTGGATCAGCCCCAGCATTTT. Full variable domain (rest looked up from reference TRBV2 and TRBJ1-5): EPEVTQTPSHQVTQMGQEVILRCVPISNHLYFYWYRQILGQKVEFLVSFYNNEISEKSEIFDDQFSVERPDGSNFTLKIRSTKLEDSAMYFCASREGQEVDQPQHFGDGTRLSIL.

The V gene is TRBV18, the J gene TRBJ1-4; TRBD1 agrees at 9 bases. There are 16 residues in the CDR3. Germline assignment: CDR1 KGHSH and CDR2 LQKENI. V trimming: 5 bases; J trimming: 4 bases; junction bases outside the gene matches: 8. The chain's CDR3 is CASSWNSDRGNEKLFF. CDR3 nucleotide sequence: TGTGCCAGCTCATGGAATTCGGACAGGGGTAATGAAAAACTGTTTTTT.

The CDR3 DNA reads TGCGCCAGCAGCTTGGCAGGAACATTTGGCTACACCTTC. Translating it yields CASSLAGTFGYTF. The genes are TRBV5-1 and TRBJ1-2; no firm D call. Trimming left V 0 bases short and J 7 bases short, with 10 bases between. Germline loops: CDR1 SGHRS, CDR2 YFSETQ. The length of the CDR3 is 13 residues.

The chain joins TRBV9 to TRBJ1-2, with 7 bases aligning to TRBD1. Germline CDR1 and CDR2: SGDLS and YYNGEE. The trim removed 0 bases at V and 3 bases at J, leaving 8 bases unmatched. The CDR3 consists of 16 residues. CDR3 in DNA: TGTGCCAGCAGCGTAGCCGGGGCCAGGGGGGACTATGGCTACACCTTC. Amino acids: CASSVAGARGDYGYTF.

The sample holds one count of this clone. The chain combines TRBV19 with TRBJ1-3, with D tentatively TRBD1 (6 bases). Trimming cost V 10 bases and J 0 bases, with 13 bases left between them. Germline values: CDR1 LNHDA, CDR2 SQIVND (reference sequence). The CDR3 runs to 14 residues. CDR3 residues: CATKRTASGNTIYF. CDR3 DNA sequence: TGTGCCACCAAAAGGACAGCCTCTGGAAACACCATATATTTT.

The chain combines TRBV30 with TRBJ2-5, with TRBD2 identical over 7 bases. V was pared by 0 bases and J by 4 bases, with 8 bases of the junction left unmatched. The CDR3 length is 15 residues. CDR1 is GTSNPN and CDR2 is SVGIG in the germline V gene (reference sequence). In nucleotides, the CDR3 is TGTGCCTGGAGTGTTGGAGCGGGAATCCTAGAGACCCAGTACTTC. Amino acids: CAWSVGAGILETQYF.

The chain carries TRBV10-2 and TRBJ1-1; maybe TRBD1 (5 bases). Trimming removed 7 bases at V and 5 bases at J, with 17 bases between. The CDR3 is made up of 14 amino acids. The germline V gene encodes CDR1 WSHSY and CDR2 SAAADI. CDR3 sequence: CASIQQAVGTEAFF. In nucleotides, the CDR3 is TGCGCCAGCATTCAACAGGCGGTCGGGACTGAAGCTTTCTTT.

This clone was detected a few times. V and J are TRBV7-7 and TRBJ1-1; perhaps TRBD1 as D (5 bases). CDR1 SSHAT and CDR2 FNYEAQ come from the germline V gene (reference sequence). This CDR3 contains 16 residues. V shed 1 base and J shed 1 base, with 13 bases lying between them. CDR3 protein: CASSLVRGTQNTEAFF. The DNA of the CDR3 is TGTGCCAGCAGCTTAGTCCGAGGGACTCAGAACACTGAAGCTTTCTTT.

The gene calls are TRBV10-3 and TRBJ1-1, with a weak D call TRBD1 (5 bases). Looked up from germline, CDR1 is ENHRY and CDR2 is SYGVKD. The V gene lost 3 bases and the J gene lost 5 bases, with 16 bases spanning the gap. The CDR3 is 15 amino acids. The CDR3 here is CAISDEGEGRTEAFF. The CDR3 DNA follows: TGTGCCATCAGTGACGAAGGGGAGGGGCGAACTGAAGCTTTCTTT.

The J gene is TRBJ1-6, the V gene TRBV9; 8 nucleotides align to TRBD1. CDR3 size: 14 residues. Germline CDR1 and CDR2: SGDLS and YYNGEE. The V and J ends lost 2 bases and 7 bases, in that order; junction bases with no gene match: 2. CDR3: CASSVTGGNSPLHF. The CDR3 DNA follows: TGTGCCAGCAGCGTCACAGGGGGGAATTCACCCCTCCACTTT.

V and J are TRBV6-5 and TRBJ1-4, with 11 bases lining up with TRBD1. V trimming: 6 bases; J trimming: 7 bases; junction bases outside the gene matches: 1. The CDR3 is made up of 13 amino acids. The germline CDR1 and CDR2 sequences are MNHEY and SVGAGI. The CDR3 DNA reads TGTGCCAGCAGGGGACAGGGGGGTGAAAAACTGTTTTTT. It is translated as CASRGQGGEKLFF.

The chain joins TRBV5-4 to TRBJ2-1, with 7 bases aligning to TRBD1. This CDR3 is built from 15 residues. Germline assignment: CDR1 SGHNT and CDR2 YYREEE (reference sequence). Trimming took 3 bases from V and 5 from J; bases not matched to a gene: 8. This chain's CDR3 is CASSSGGTDNNEQFF. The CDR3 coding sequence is TGTGCCAGCAGCTCGGGTGGGACAGATAACAATGAGCAGTTCTTC.

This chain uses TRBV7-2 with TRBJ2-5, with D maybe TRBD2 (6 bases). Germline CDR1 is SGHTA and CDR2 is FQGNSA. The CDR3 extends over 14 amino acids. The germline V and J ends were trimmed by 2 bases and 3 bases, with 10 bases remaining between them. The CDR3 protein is CASSLMTGEETQYF. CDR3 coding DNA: TGTGCCAGCAGCTTAATGACGGGGGAAGAGACCCAGTACTTC. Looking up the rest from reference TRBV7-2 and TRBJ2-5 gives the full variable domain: GAGVSQSPSNKVTEKGKDVELRCDPISGHTALYWYRQSLGQGLEFLIYFQGNSAPDKSGLPSDRFSAERTGGSVSTLTIQRTQQEDSAVYLCASSLMTGEETQYFGPGTRLLVL.

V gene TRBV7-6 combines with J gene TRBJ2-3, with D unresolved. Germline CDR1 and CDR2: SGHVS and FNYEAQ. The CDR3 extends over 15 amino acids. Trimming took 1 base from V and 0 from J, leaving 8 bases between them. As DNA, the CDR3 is TGTGCCAGCAGCTTAGTTGACAAGAGCACAGATACGCAGTATTTT. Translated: CASSLVDKSTDTQYF.

The CDR3 bases are TGTGCCAGCAGTTTTTCGGGGGAAAAACTGTTTTTT. Its protein product is CASSFSGEKLFF. V usage is TRBV28 and J usage is TRBJ1-4; D is unclear. The germline V gene has CDR1 MDHEN and CDR2 SYDVKM. Trimming removed 3 bases at V and 8 bases at J, with 7 bases between. This CDR3 contains 12 residues.

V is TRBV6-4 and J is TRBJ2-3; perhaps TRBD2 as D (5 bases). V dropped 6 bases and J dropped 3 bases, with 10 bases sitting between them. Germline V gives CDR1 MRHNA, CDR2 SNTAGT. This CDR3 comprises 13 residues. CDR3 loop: CASSDRRTDTQYF. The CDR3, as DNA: TGTGCCAGCAGCGACCGGAGGACAGATACGCAGTATTTT.

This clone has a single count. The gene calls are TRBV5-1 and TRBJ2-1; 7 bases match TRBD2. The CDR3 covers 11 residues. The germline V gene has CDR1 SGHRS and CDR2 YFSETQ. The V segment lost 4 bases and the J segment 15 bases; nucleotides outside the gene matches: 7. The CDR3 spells CASSTGLGVFF. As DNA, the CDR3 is TGCGCCAGCAGCACCGGACTAGGGGTGTTCTTC.

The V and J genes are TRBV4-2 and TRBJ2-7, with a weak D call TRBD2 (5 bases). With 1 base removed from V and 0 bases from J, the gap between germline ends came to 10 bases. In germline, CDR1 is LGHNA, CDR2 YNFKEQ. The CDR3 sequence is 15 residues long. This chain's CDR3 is CASSQGTPSSYEQYF. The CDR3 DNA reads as TGTGCCAGCAGCCAAGGGACTCCCAGCTCCTACGAGCAGTACTTC.

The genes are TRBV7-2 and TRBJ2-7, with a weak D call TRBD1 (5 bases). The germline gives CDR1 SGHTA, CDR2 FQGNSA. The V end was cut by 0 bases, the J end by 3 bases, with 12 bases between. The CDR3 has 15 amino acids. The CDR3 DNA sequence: TGTGCCAGCAGCTTAGCGAAACAGGAGTACTACGAGCAGTACTTC. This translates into CASSLAKQEYYEQYF.

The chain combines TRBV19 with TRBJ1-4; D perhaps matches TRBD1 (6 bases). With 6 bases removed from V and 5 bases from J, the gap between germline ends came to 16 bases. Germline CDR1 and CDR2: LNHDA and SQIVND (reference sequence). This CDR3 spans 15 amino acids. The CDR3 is CASRPTSGANEKLFF. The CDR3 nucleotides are TGTGCCAGTAGGCCTACTTCAGGGGCGAATGAAAAACTGTTTTTT. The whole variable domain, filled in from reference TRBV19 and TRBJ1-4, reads DGGITQSPKYLFRKEGQNVTLSCEQNLNHDAMYWYRQDPGQGLRLIYYSQIVNDFQKGDIAEGYSVSREKKESFPLTVTSAQKNPTAFYLCASRPTSGANEKLFFGSGTQLSVL.